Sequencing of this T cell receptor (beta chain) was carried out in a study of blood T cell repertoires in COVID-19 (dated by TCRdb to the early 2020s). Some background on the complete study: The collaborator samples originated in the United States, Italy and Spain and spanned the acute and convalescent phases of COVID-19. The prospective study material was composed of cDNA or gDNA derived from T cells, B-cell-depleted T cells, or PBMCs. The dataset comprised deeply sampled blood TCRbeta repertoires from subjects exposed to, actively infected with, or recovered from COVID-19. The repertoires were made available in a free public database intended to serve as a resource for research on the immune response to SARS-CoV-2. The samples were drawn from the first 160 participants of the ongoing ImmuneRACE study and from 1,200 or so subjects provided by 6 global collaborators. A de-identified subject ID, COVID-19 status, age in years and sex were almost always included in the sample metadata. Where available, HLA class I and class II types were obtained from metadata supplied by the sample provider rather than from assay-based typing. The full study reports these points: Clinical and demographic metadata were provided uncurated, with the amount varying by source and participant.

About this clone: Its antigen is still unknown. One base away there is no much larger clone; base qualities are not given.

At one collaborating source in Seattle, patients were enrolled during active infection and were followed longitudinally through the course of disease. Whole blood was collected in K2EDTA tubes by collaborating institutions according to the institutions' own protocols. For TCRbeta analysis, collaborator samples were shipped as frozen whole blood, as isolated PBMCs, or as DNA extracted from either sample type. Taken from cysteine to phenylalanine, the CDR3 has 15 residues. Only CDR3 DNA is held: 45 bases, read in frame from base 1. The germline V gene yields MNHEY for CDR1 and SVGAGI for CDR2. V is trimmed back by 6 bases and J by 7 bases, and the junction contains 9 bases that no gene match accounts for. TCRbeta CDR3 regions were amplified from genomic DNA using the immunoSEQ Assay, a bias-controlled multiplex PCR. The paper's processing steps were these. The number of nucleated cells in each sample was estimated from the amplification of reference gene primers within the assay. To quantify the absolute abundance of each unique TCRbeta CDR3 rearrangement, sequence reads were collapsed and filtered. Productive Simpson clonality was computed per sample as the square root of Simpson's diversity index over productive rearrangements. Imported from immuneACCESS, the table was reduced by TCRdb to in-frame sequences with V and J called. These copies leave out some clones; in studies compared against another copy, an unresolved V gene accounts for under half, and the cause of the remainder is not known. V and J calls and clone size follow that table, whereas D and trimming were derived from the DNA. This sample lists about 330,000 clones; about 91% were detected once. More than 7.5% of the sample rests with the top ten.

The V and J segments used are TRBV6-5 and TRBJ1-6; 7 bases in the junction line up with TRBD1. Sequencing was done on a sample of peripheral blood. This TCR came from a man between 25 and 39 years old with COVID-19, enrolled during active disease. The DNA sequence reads TGTGCCAGCAGCCCCAGGGACAGCCCCAATTCACCCCTCCACTTT. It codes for CASSPRDSPNSPLHF.